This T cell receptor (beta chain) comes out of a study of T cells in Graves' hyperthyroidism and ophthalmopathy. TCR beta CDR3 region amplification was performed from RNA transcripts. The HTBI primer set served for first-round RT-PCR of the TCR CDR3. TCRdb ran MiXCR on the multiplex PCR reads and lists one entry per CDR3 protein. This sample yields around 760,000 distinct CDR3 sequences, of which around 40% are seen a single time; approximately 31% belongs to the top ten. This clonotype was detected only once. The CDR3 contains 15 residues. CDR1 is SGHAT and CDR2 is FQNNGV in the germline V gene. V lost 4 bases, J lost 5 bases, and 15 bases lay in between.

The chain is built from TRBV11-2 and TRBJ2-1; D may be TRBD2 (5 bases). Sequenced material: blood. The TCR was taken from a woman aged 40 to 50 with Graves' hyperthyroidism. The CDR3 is CASSSWVVGDNEQFF. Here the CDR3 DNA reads TGTGCCAGCAGCTCTTGGGTTGTGGGAGACAATGAGCAGTTCTTC.